These T cell receptor beta chains were read from a single sample in a study of beta chain features in type 1 diabetes. Profiling relied on immunoSEQ multiplex PCR, and the TCRdb table lists in-frame clones only, not all of them. The sample comprises about 390,000 clones, 9.6% of which are singletons, and about 0.63% rests with the top ten. Sequencing input: central memory CD4+ T cells from blood. Receptors originate from a man aged 25-45 years with type 1 diabetes. CDR3s leave out the opening cysteine and the closing phenylalanine or tryptophan. The D gene is left open where the match is weak.

d_gene	j_gene	v_gene	CDR3aa
TRBD1	TRBJ1-5	TRBV27	ASMPAGGVNQPQH
TRBD2	TRBJ2-3	TRBV7-9	ASSPLASGSPDTQY
TRBD2	TRBJ2-7	TRBV27	ASRRRTSGAYEQY
TRBD2	TRBJ2-1	TRBV5-1	ASSGALSGSIDEQF
NA	TRBJ2-5	TRBV7-2	ASSPGLVQETQY
NA	TRBJ2-3	TRBV6-6	ASRRQDSTDTQY
NA	TRBJ2-7	TRBV28	ASNEQEAEQY
NA	TRBJ2-5	TRBV7-9	ASRRPPQETQY
NA	TRBJ1-2	TRBV19	ASSYDSFYGYT
TRBD1	TRBJ1-2	TRBV28	ASPEGQRVKRYGYT
NA	TRBJ1-4	TRBV4-1	ASSQDPPGQLINEKLF
NA	TRBJ2-1	TRBV11-2	ASSLVGREQF
TRBD1	TRBJ1-2	TRBV6-5	ASSYSGTATNYGYT
TRBD2	TRBJ2-7	TRBV7-7	ASSSGTSGTGEQY
NA	TRBJ2-6	TRBV5-1	ASRLDHSGANVLT
NA	TRBJ1-4	TRBV4-2	ASSRGGATNEKLF
NA	TRBJ2-7	TRBV30	AWSTLYEQY
TRBD2	TRBJ2-3	TRBV5-1	ASSWTSGSTGTDTQY
TRBD2	TRBJ2-5	TRBV9	ASSTRDYHAETQY
TRBD2	TRBJ2-1	TRBV28	ASTSSASGGYNEQF
NA	TRBJ1-1	TRBV19	ASAQGQGRTEAF
TRBD2	TRBJ2-3	TRBV9	ASSVASGRALTDMQY
NA	TRBJ1-2	TRBV5-6	ASSLGQGGSFGYT
NA	TRBJ2-2	TRBV5-1	ASSLVGRNTGELF
NA	TRBJ2-7	TRBV27	ASSFRRSPSYEQY
NA	TRBJ2-1	TRBV18	ASSPRPPEQF
TRBD1	TRBJ2-2	TRBV10-3	AISAHTGGRTGELF
NA	TRBJ1-2	TRBV14	ASSRGHPNNYGYT
NA	TRBJ1-5	TRBV6-5	ASSFSQSGSQPQH
NA	NA	TRBV10-2	ASMLGPRSEQY
NA	TRBJ2-5	TRBV7-2	ASSLRQGGGETQY
TRBD2	TRBJ2-7	TRBV4-2	ASSPQGGLGGEQY
TRBD2	TRBJ2-7	TRBV15	ATSRDRSGRNYEQY
TRBD1	TRBJ2-7	TRBV6-1	ASRIQGEGTYEQY
TRBD1	TRBJ1-2	TRBV4-2	ASSPGTGFRYGYT
NA	TRBJ2-5	TRBV5-1	ASSLDPRNQETQY
NA	TRBJ2-1	TRBV28	ASSLLGITYNEQF
NA	TRBJ2-3	TRBV4-3	ASSQLALSTDTQY
NA	TRBJ2-7	TRBV7-9	ASSVPRTEQY
TRBD1	TRBJ2-7	TRBV6-5	ASSRDRIYEQY
NA	TRBJ2-1	TRBV5-5	ASSVGDIYNEQF
NA	TRBJ2-7	TRBV28	ASSSTTSYEQY
NA	TRBJ2-5	TRBV15	ATSREPKRETQY
NA	TRBJ2-5	TRBV4-3	ASSQGAYLDGYETQY
NA	TRBJ2-6	TRBV5-8	ASSQGYRSSGANVLT
NA	TRBJ2-5	TRBV5-1	ASSAGSGETQY
NA	TRBJ2-3	TRBV4-3	ASSRSPIPGNTDTQY